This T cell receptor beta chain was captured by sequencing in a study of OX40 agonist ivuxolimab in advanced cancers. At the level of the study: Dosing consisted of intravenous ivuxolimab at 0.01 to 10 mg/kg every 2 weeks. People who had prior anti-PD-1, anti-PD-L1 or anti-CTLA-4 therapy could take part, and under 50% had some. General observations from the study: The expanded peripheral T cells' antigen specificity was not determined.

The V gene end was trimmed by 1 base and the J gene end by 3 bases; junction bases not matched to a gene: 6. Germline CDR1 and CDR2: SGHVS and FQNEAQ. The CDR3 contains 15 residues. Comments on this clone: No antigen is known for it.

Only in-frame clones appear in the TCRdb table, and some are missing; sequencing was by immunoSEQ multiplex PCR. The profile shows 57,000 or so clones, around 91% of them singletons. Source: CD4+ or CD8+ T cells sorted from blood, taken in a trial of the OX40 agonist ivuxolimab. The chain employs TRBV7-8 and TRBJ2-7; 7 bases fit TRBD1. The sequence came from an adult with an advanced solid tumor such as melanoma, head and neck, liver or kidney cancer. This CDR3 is CASSLVTGDNYEQYF. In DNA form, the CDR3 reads TGTGCCAGCAGCTTAGTAACAGGGGATAACTACGAGCAGTACTTC.